Listed here are 27 T cell receptor beta chains from one sample, sequenced in a study of blood T cell repertoires in COVID-19. Repertoires were generated with immunoSEQ multiplex PCR, while TCRdb's copy carries only in-frame clones and drops some. The top ten clones hold about 6.4% of a sample with about 70,000 clones, about 91% of them seen once. Sequenced sample: peripheral blood. The receptors originated from a woman between 70 and 85 years old with acute or convalescent COVID-19.

This rearrangement joins TRBV7-2 to TRBJ2-7; 11 bases agree with TRBD2. The V gene end was trimmed by 5 bases and the J gene end by 3 bases; junction bases not matched to a gene: 6. The CDR3 loop spans 15 amino acids. Germline CDR1 is SGHTA and CDR2 is FQGNSA. This CDR3 is CASSPSGTSGYEQYF. DNA of the CDR3: TGTGCCAGCAGCCCGTCCGGGACTAGCGGCTACGAGCAGTACTTC.

This clone has just a few counts. The V call is TRBV19, the J call TRBJ1-2; maybe TRBD1 (6 bases). The length of the CDR3 is 15 residues. CDR1 and CDR2 (germline): LNHDA, SQIVND (reference sequence). With 5 bases removed from V and 4 bases from J, the gap between germline ends came to 17 bases. The CDR3 coding sequence is TGTGCCAGTAGTCCCACGGGACACCCGATCTATGGCTACACCTTC. Translating gives CASSPTGHPIYGYTF.

The chain uses TRBV6-2 or TRBV6-3 and TRBJ2-1; 7 bases map to TRBD2. Germline V CDR1 and CDR2: MNHEY, SVGEGT. V shed 5 bases and J 14 bases; nucleotides not matched to a gene: 9. This CDR3 is built from 12 residues. CDR3 in amino acids: CASSNLAGLEFF. The CDR3 region has the DNA TGTGCCAGCAGTAACTTAGCGGGCTTAGAGTTCTTC.

The chain is built from TRBV3-1 (or the pseudogene TRBV3-2) and TRBJ2-3; 13 bases map to TRBD2. Germline CDR1 and CDR2: LGHDT and YNNKEL (reference sequence). There are 15 residues in the CDR3. After removal of 5 bases from V and 4 bases from J, the junction contained 3 bases not matched to a gene. CDR3 nucleotide sequence: TGTGCCAGCAGCTGGACTAGCGGGGGATCAGATACGCAGTATTTT. It translates to CASSWTSGGSDTQYF.

The chain carries TRBV28 and TRBJ2-3; 12 nucleotides agree with TRBD2. Trimming at V came to 1 base and at J to 6 bases, leaving 2 bases not matched to a gene. The CDR3 consists of 15 residues. CDR1 is MDHEN and CDR2 is SYDVKM in the germline V gene. Here the CDR3 reads CASSLSTSGGDTQYF. The CDR3 DNA sequence: TGTGCCAGCAGTTTATCTACTAGCGGGGGGGATACGCAGTATTTT.

The V gene is TRBV7-2, the J gene TRBJ1-6; TRBD1 matches at 9 bases. Trimming took 6 bases from V and 0 from J; bases not matched to a gene: 6. CDR3 length: 17 amino acids. Germline V gives CDR1 SGHTA, CDR2 FQGNSA. The CDR3 bases are TGTGCCAGCAGAACGACAGGGGGAGGCTCCTATAATTCACCCCTCCACTTT. Translated: CASRTTGGGSYNSPLHF.

The genes are TRBV6-6 and TRBJ2-5; D is possibly TRBD2 (7 bases). The CDR3 runs to 14 residues. Germline lookup yields CDR1 MNHNY and CDR2 SVGAGI (reference sequence). V lost 2 bases and J 4 bases, leaving 11 bases between the germline ends. CDR3 DNA: TGTGCCAGCAGTTACACAGGGAGGGGAGAGACCCAGTACTTC. This encodes CASSYTGRGETQYF.

The genes are TRBV28 and TRBJ2-1; perhaps TRBD1 as D (7 bases). Trimming cost V 0 bases and J 4 bases, with 19 bases left between them. The CDR3 spans 18 residues. Germline V gene sequence: CDR1 MDHEN, CDR2 SYDVKM. CDR3 protein: CASSLWTGKGTGYNEQFF. CDR3 sequence (DNA): TGTGCCAGCAGTTTATGGACAGGGAAAGGGACTGGATACAATGAGCAGTTCTTC.

The rearrangement uses TRBV5-3 and TRBJ2-1, with 11 bases identical to TRBD2. Being an ORF, TRBV5-3 has a function that is uncertain. V shed 0 bases and J 7 bases; nucleotides not matched to a gene: 6. The CDR3 loop spans 16 amino acids. CDR3 sequence reads: CARSLEASGRFNEQFF. CDR3 sequence (DNA): TGTGCCAGAAGCTTGGAGGCTAGCGGGAGGTTTAATGAGCAGTTCTTC.

V usage is TRBV7-3 and J usage is TRBJ1-1; 7 bases agree with TRBD1. With 6 bases clipped from V and 1 base from J, the junction kept 8 bases outside the gene matches. Looked up from germline, CDR1 is SGHTA and CDR2 is FQGTGA. The CDR3 totals 15 residues. CDR3 DNA: TGTGCCAGCAGTCTAAGGGACAGTCAGAACACTGAAGCTTTCTTT. This translates into CASSLRDSQNTEAFF.

V is TRBV28 and J is TRBJ2-1; D gene uncertain. This CDR3 contains 12 residues. CDR1 MDHEN and CDR2 SYDVKM come from the germline V gene. Trimming removed 1 base at V and 7 bases at J, with 5 bases between. The CDR3 here is CASSLSSNEQFF. The CDR3 region has the DNA TGTGCCAGCAGTTTATCTTCGAATGAGCAGTTCTTC. Filled out from reference TRBV28 and TRBJ2-1, the complete variable domain reads DVKVTQSSRYLVKRTGEKVFLECVQDMDHENMFWYRQDPGLGLRLIYFSYDVKMKEKGDIPEGYSVSREKKERFSLILESASTNQTSMYLCASSLSSNEQFFGPGTRLTVL.

The genes are TRBV6-5 and TRBJ1-1, with D perhaps TRBD1 (6 bases). V dropped 7 bases and J dropped 1 base, with 16 bases sitting between them. In germline, CDR1 is MNHEY, CDR2 SVGAGI. This CDR3 spans 15 amino acids. CDR3 region: CASNPKARGNTEAFF. The CDR3 DNA sequence: TGTGCCAGCAATCCCAAGGCCAGGGGGAACACTGAAGCTTTCTTT.

This chain connects TRBV5-1 to TRBJ1-1; D call uncertain. The V end lost 1 base, the J end lost 4 bases, and 8 bases lay between the germline ends. The CDR3 loop spans 13 amino acids. Germline V CDR1 and CDR2: SGHRS, YFSETQ. The CDR3 sequence: CASSLFRGTEAFF. CDR3 in DNA: TGCGCCAGCAGCTTGTTCAGAGGCACTGAAGCTTTCTTT.

This chain connects TRBV7-3 to TRBJ2-3; no clear D gene. From germline, CDR1 is SGHTA and CDR2 FQGTGA. With 3 bases removed from V and 10 bases from J, the gap between germline ends came to 17 bases. The CDR3 totals 14 residues. DNA for the CDR3: TGTGCCAGCAGCTTGGCAGGCAAAAAGGAATCGCAGTATTTT. Translated: CASSLAGKKESQYF. The variable domain in full, with the rest retrieved from reference TRBV7-3 and TRBJ2-3, is GAGVSQTPSNKVTEKGKYVELRCDPISGHTALYWYRQSLGQGPEFLIYFQGTGAADDSGLPNDRFFAVRPEGSVSTLKIQRTERGDSAVYLCASSLAGKKESQYFGPGTRLTVL.

The chain employs TRBV27 and TRBJ2-3; 10 nucleotides line up with TRBD2. J lost 5 bases, V lost 2 bases, and 7 bases had no gene match. This CDR3 has 16 amino acids. Germline loops: CDR1 MNHEY, CDR2 SMNVEV (reference sequence). Here the CDR3 DNA reads TGTGCCAGCAGTTTAGCCCAGCGGGGGGGAAGAGATACGCAGTATTTT. This translates into CASSLAQRGGRDTQYF.

The chain links TRBV11-2 to TRBJ1-1; D is perhaps TRBD1 (6 bases). The length of the CDR3 is 12 residues. V dropped 8 bases and J dropped 4 bases, with 11 bases sitting between them. Germline CDR1 SGHAT, CDR2 FQNNGV. In DNA, the CDR3 is TGTGCCAGCGGGCGACAGGCCACTGAAGCTTTCTTT. As protein: CASGRQATEAFF.

This clone has a single count. The chain uses TRBV7-6 and TRBJ2-1; possible D gene TRBD2, 5 bases. CDR1 and CDR2 (germline): SGHVS, FNYEAQ. The CDR3 covers 18 residues. Trimming shortened V by 1 base and J by 0 bases, and 16 bases separated the two germline ends. This CDR3 reads CASSLDRRRVLSYNEQFF. DNA of the CDR3: TGTGCCAGCAGCTTAGATAGACGGCGGGTACTCTCCTACAATGAGCAGTTCTTC.

The genes are TRBV5-5 and TRBJ1-5; D is undetermined. Per germline, CDR1 SGHKS and CDR2 YYEKEE (reference sequence). V was cut by 0 bases and J by 5 bases, with 6 bases left in between. CDR3 length: 13 residues. This CDR3 reads CASSLEQHQPQHF. In nucleotides, the CDR3 is TGTGCCAGCAGCTTGGAACAGCATCAGCCCCAGCATTTT.

The rearrangement joins TRBV10-3 to TRBJ1-2, with D tentatively TRBD1 (6 bases). CDR1 and CDR2 (germline): ENHRY, SYGVKD. This CDR3 is built from 14 residues. V dropped 6 bases and J dropped 7 bases, with 18 bases sitting between them. Here the CDR3 reads CAISKTQGDSGYTF. The CDR3 DNA reads as TGTGCCATCAGCAAAACACAGGGCGATTCTGGCTACACCTTC.

The chain has TRBV6-5 and TRBJ1-6, with 7 nucleotides matching TRBD1. The CDR3 covers 15 residues. Trimming at V came to 6 bases and at J to 6 bases, leaving 8 bases not matched to a gene. CDR1 and CDR2 from the germline V gene are MNHEY and SVGAGI. The CDR3 DNA follows: TGTGCCAGCAGGGACGGACAGGTTATTAATTCACCCCTCCACTTT. Translated, it gives CASRDGQVINSPLHF.

V usage is TRBV5-1 and J usage is TRBJ1-4; no reliable D call. CDR3 length: 14 amino acids. The V gene's germline CDR1 is SGHRS and CDR2 YFSETQ. Trimming stripped 3 bases from V and 7 bases from J, with 13 bases between. The CDR3: CASSSGSSGEKLFF. CDR3 nucleotide sequence: TGCGCCAGCAGCTCCGGCTCATCGGGTGAAAAACTGTTTTTT.

The genes are TRBV6-1 and TRBJ1-4; D is possibly TRBD1 (6 bases). This CDR3 region has 14 residues. Germline CDR1 reads MNHNS; CDR2 reads SASEGT. Trimming took 2 bases from V and 8 from J, leaving 12 bases between them. The CDR3 nucleotides are TGTGCCAGCAGTGAAAAGGGGGTTGTGGAAAAACTGTTTTTT. Its translation is CASSEKGVVEKLFF.

The CDR3 sequence is CASSYLTGLNTEAFF. In DNA form, the CDR3 reads TGTGCCAGCAGCTATTTGACAGGTCTGAACACTGAAGCTTTCTTT. The V gene is TRBV14, the J gene TRBJ1-1, with D perhaps matching TRBD1 (6 bases). From germline, CDR1 is SGHDN and CDR2 FVKESK. V was pared by 5 bases and J by 0 bases, with 13 bases between. The length of the CDR3 is 15 residues. Based on the CDR3 plus reference TRBV14 and TRBJ1-1, the full variable domain is EAGVTQFPSHSVIEKGQTVTLRCDPISGHDNLYWYRRVMGKEIKFLLHFVKESKQDESGMPNNRFLAERTGGTYSTLKVQPAELEDSGVYFCASSYLTGLNTEAFFGQGTRLTVV.

This chain connects TRBV10-3 to TRBJ1-1; D gene ambiguous. Trimming removed 2 bases at V and 0 bases at J, with 4 bases between. Germline CDR1 ENHRY, CDR2 SYGVKD. The CDR3 spans 13 residues. CDR3 amino acids: CAISEAVNTEAFF. CDR3 nucleotides: TGTGCCATCAGTGAGGCGGTGAACACTGAAGCTTTCTTT.

This chain uses TRBV7-9 with TRBJ1-1; possibly TRBD1 for D (5 bases). The V gene's germline CDR1 is SEHNR and CDR2 FQNEAQ (reference sequence). V lost 2 bases and J lost 8, with 9 bases in between. CDR3 length: 12 residues. CDR3 region: CASSLTGWEAFF. The DNA of the CDR3 is TGTGCCAGCAGCTTAACAGGTTGGGAAGCTTTCTTT.

The chain employs TRBV10-3 and TRBJ1-1; TRBD1 is a possible D gene (5 bases). Germline-derived CDR1 and CDR2 are ENHRY and SYGVKD. This CDR3 has 14 amino acids. Trimming removed 6 bases from V and 1 base from J, with 12 bases in between. The CDR3, as DNA: TGTGCCATCAGGACCGTCAGGGAGAACACTGAAGCTTTCTTT. Its protein product is CAIRTVRENTEAFF.

The chain recombines TRBV2 with TRBJ1-2; TRBD1 matches 7 bases. The trim removed 8 bases at V and 7 bases at J, leaving 7 bases unmatched. The CDR3 is made up of 12 amino acids. CDR1 is SNHLY, CDR2 FYNNEI, per germline. The CDR3 protein is CASLGGAGGYTF. The CDR3 region has the DNA TGTGCCAGCCTAGGGGGCGCGGGTGGCTACACCTTC.